This entry features one T cell receptor (beta chain) sequence. Its antigen has not been determined. No qualities accompany the bases; no much larger clone lies one base away. The germline V gene encodes CDR1 LNHDA and CDR2 SQIVND (reference sequence). The CDR3 runs 14 residues from the cysteine to the phenylalanine. Of the read, only the CDR3 DNA is kept; its 42 bases are in frame from base 1. The trim is 4 bases for V and 1 base for J, with a gap of 10 bases between the germline ends. This record belongs to a study of CD4+ T cells in melanoma (dated by TCRdb to the early 2020s). Background on the whole study: The study examined neoantigen-specific CD4+ T cells in human melanoma.

Libraries came from the immunoSEQ multiplex PCR assay. Held by TCRdb, this immuneACCESS table contains in-frame sequences only and omits some clones. Under half of the omission traces to an unresolved V gene where checked; the cause of the rest is unknown. The sample has about 140,000 clones on record, 92% of them singletons. The ten largest account for less than 2% of the sample. Results the study describes overall, beyond this receptor: Diverse differentiation states were reported to be shown by neoantigen-specific CD4+ T cells in melanoma. The report described a correlation between neoantigen-specific CD4+ T cells and the function of CD8+ T cells, macrophages and B cells.

Patients with melanoma were used as donors. The chain is made from TRBV19 and TRBJ2-5; matching of 6 bases hints at TRBD1 as the D gene. The TCR was taken from a human donor with melanoma. The nucleotide sequence is given as TGTGCCAGTAGTACAGGGGAACCCCAAGAGACCCAGTACTTC. Its amino acids are CASSTGEPQETQYF.